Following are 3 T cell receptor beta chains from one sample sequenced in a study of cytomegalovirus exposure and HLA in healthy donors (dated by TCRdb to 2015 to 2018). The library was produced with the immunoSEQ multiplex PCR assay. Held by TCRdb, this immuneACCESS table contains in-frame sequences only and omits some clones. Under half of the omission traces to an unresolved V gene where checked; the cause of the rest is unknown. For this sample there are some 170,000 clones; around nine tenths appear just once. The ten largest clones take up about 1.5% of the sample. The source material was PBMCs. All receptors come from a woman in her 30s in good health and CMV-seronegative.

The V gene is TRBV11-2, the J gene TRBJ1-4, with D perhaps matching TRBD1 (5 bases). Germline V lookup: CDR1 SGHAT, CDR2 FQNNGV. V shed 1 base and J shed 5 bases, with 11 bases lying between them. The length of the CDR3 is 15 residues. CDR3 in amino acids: CASSLAGAGNEKLFF. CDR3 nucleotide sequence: TGTGCCAGCAGCTTAGCTGGGGCCGGGAATGAAAAACTGTTTTTT. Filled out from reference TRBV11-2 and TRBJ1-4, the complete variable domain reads EAGVAQSPRYKIIEKRQSVAFWCNPISGHATLYWYQQILGQGPKLLIQFQNNGVVDDSQLPKDRFSAERLKGVDSTLKIQPAKLEDSAVYLCASSLAGAGNEKLFFGSGTQLSVL.

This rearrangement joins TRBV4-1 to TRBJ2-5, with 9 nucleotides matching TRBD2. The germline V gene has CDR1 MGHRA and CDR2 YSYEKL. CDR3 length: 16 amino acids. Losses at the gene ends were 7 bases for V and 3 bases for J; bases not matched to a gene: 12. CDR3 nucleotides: TGCGCCAGCACTCTTCACTGGACTAGCGCAAAAGAGACCCAGTACTTC. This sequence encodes CASTLHWTSAKETQYF.

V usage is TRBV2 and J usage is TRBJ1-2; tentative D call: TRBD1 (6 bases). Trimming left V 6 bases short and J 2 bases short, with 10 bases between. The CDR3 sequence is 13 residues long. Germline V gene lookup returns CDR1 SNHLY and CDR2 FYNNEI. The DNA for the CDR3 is TGTGCCAGCAGCCAACAGGGCAACTATGGCTACACCTTC. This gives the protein CASSQQGNYGYTF.